This paragraph covers one T cell receptor (beta chain) sequence. The sample is drawn from a study of blood T cell repertoires in COVID-19. Study as a whole: T cells, B-cell-depleted T cells, or PBMCs provided the cDNA or gDNA that served as material.

In the study's own analysis: Amplified reference gene primers provided the basis for estimating nucleated cell counts. The data were produced by immunoSEQ multiplex PCR, yet TCRdb's version contains in-frame clones alone and is incomplete. V and J calls and clone size are given by that table; D and trimming were obtained from the DNA. In the table there are approximately 480,000 clones, roughly nine tenths of which are singletons. Sequencing was carried out using PBMCs or T cells enriched from blood (not recorded which). The receptor was isolated from a woman under 30 who had recovered from COVID-19.

DNA for the CDR3: TGTGCCAGCAGCTTATCCACATGGGGGCAGGGGGTAGTTAGGACGAACACTGAAGCTTTCTTT. It is translated as CASSLSTWGQGVVRTNTEAFF. The rearrangement joins TRBV7-8 to TRBJ1-1; the match to TRBD1 covers 7 bases. Germline values: CDR1 SGHVS, CDR2 FQNEAQ. The ends lost 2 bases at V and 1 base at J; junction bases unmatched: 22. The CDR3 consists of 21 residues.